This TCR beta chain was sequenced for a study of blood T cell repertoires in COVID-19. About the study: Material from acute and convalescent COVID-19 was sourced from the United States, Italy and Spain. PBMCs, B-cell-depleted T cells, or T cells provided the cDNA or gDNA that made up the material.

Original analysis: For nucleated cells, counts were estimated from reference gene primer amplification. Measured with immunoSEQ multiplex PCR; TCRdb has only the in-frame clones, and not every one. V and J calls and clone size are copied from that table; D and trimming were computed from the DNA. The sample records hundreds of thousands of clones, approximately 81% being singletons. Germline V gene sequence: CDR1 WSHSY, CDR2 SAAADI. The CDR3 sequence is 16 residues long. The V end was cut by 6 bases, the J end by 7 bases, with 19 bases between. The V call is TRBV10-2, the J call TRBJ1-6; D may be TRBD1 (6 bases). The sequence derives from a woman aged 80 or over with active or convalescent COVID-19. The sample taken for sequencing was peripheral blood. The CDR3 DNA sequence: TGCGCCAGCAGAGAAAATCAGGGGCAAGGCAATTCACCCCTCCACTTT. It translates to CASRENQGQGNSPLHF.